This TCR beta chain was recovered during a study of PD-1 blockade in classical Hodgkin lymphoma. Sequencing used immunoSEQ multiplex PCR; TCRdb keeps in-frame clones, though not all of them. The table lists about 47,000 clones, just over 90% of them singletons. General observations from the study: According to reports, newly diagnosed patients had lower baseline TCR diversity than healthy donors, and relapsed/refractory patients had lower baseline TCR diversity still.

This clone was seen a single time. Its specificity is not known. Germline CDR1 and CDR2: SEHNR and FQNEAQ (reference sequence). V gave up 5 bases and J gave up 5 bases; unmatched junction bases: 5. The CDR3 spans 13 residues. Sample time point: newly diagnosed, previously untreated cHL patient sample. As a comparison, the study used PBMCs from newly diagnosed, untreated classical Hodgkin lymphoma. The sample was peripheral blood mononuclear cells (PBMCs). The chain uses TRBV7-9 and TRBJ1-1, with 7 bases lining up with TRBD1. The clonotype originates from a human donor with classical Hodgkin lymphoma. The CDR3 DNA is TGTGCCAGCAGCCGGGGGACAGAAACTGAAGCTTTCTTT. Its translation is CASSRGTETEAFF.